The 13 T cell receptor beta chains listed next were all sequenced from one sample in a study of regulatory T cells in long-lasting Graves disease. As to time point: newly diagnosed GD, antithyroid drugs for less than 3 months. RNA from PBMCs was the source of the TCR library. According to the study, TCR beta libraries were built with iRepertoire HTBI primers and CDR3-region Arm-PCR. Each CDR3 protein is one row after TCRdb ran MiXCR on the multiplex PCR reads. The table has about 530,000 distinct CDR3 sequences, about 16% seen once. These same data were also listed under a study on T cells in Graves' hyperthyroidism and ophthalmopathy.

The sample consisted of peripheral blood mononuclear cells (PBMCs), taken at new diagnosis, from a patient treated with antithyroid drugs. These receptors were obtained from a woman aged 40 to 65 with Graves disease.

This chain connects TRBV2 to TRBJ2-4, with 9 nucleotides matching TRBD1. The CDR3 is 15 amino acids. Germline CDR1 reads SNHLY; CDR2 reads FYNNEI. V lost 5 bases, J lost 15 bases, and 17 bases stayed unmatched. CDR3 protein: CASSISGTGKYSLYF. CDR3 DNA sequence: TGTGCCAGCAGTATATCCGGGACAGGGAAATATAGTCTGTACTTC.

There are many counts of this clonotype. The CDR3 loop is CASSLLGARGSYEQYF. CDR3 nucleotide sequence: TGTGCCAGCAGCCTGCTAGGGGCCCGGGGGTCCTACGAGCAGTACTTC. The rearrangement joins TRBV7-9 to TRBJ2-7, with D maybe TRBD2 (6 bases). The germline V and J ends were trimmed by 5 bases and 1 base, with 18 bases remaining between them. CDR1 is SEHNR, CDR2 FQNEAQ, per germline (reference sequence). The CDR3 consists of 16 residues.

The rearrangement joins TRBV28 to TRBJ2-7, with a weak D call TRBD1 (6 bases). Looked up from germline, CDR1 is MDHEN and CDR2 is SYDVKM. The CDR3 covers 13 residues. The V end was cut by 6 bases, the J end by 3 bases, with 12 bases between. DNA for the CDR3: TGTGCCAGCAGGGTGACAGGAGACTACGAGCAGTACTTC. As protein: CASRVTGDYEQYF.

The table lists this clonotype with many counts. This chain joins TRBV10-3 and TRBJ1-2; D unclear. CDR3 size: 13 residues. V lost 0 bases and J 8 bases, leaving 10 bases between the germline ends. From germline, CDR1 is ENHRY and CDR2 SYGVKD. The CDR3 loop is CAISESGAIGYTF. The CDR3 nucleotides are TGTGCCATCAGTGAGTCTGGCGCGATCGGCTACACCTTC.

In this sample, this clonotype turned up a few times. The V call is TRBV3-1, the J call TRBJ1-4; 11 nucleotides agree with TRBD1. Germline V lookup: CDR1 LGHDT, CDR2 YNNKEL (reference sequence). The J segment lost 5 bases and the V segment lost 3 bases, leaving 5 bases of the junction unmatched. CDR3 length equals 16 residues. The CDR3 DNA reads TGTGCCAGCAGCCAGCGGACAGGGGGCGCGAATGAAAAACTGTTTTTT. Its translation: CASSQRTGGANEKLFF.

This clonotype was observed many times. The rearrangement uses TRBV2 and TRBJ2-3, with D unclear. Trimming shortened V by 6 bases and J by 5 bases, and 6 bases separated the two germline ends. Germline V lookup: CDR1 SNHLY, CDR2 FYNNEI. The CDR3 consists of 11 residues. Here the CDR3 DNA reads TGTGCCAGCAGAGAGGAAGATACGCAGTATTTT. Translating gives CASREEDTQYF.

At least ten counts were recorded for this clonotype. The V call is TRBV3-1, the J call TRBJ2-1, with 13 positions matching TRBD2. Germline V gives CDR1 LGHDT, CDR2 YNNKEL (reference sequence). V trimming: 4 bases; J trimming: 11 bases; junction bases outside the gene matches: 11. This CDR3 spans 16 amino acids. Here the CDR3 DNA reads TGTGCCAGCAGCCCGATCGGGACTAGCGGGGACCGACAGCAGTTCTTC. Its protein is CASSPIGTSGDRQQFF.

This clonotype was observed a handful of times. The rearrangement uses TRBV19 and TRBJ1-5, with TRBD1 as a possible D gene (6 bases). Germline CDR1 is LNHDA and CDR2 is SQIVND (reference sequence). The V end was cut by 8 bases, the J end by 4 bases, with 18 bases between. CDR3 length equals 15 residues. CDR3 sequence (DNA): TGTGCCAGTGGCCCGTCGGACAGTGGTAATCAGCCCCAGCATTTT. It specifies CASGPSDSGNQPQHF.

At least ten counts were recorded for this clonotype. This chain connects TRBV7-9 to TRBJ2-3; D possibly corresponds to TRBD1 (6 bases). The CDR3 covers 13 residues. Deletions cut 2 bases from V and 7 bases from J, with 10 bases between. Germline lookup yields CDR1 SEHNR and CDR2 FQNEAQ (reference sequence). The CDR3 reads CASSLTGHNTQYF. The CDR3 DNA reads TGTGCCAGCAGCTTAACGGGACATAATACGCAGTATTTT.

The chain combines TRBV5-1 with TRBJ1-6; 9 bases are a match to TRBD1. Germline lookup yields CDR1 SGHRS and CDR2 YFSETQ. CDR3 size: 14 residues. The V gene end was trimmed by 5 bases and the J gene end by 8 bases; junction bases not matched to a gene: 5. The CDR3 protein is CASSWDRVDSPLHF. The CDR3 region has the DNA TGCGCCAGCAGTTGGGACAGGGTAGATTCACCCCTCCACTTT.

This clonotype was detected ten times or more. The chain employs TRBV5-1 and TRBJ2-7, with D uncertain. Germline V gene sequence: CDR1 SGHRS, CDR2 YFSETQ. The CDR3 has 13 residues. Trimming shortened V by 6 bases and J by 5 bases, and 15 bases separated the two germline ends. The CDR3 bases are TGCGCCAGCAAAGGACCTAACGAGGACGAGCAGTACTTC. It codes for CASKGPNEDEQYF.

Many counts were recorded for this clonotype. The J gene is TRBJ2-5, the V gene TRBV28; tentatively, D is TRBD1 (5 bases). This CDR3 region has 13 residues. In germline, CDR1 is MDHEN, CDR2 SYDVKM. Trimming shortened V by 5 bases and J by 5 bases, and 12 bases separated the two germline ends. The DNA for the CDR3 is TGTGCCAGCAGTGTGGCAGGGCGGGAGACCCAGTACTTC. Translation: CASSVAGRETQYF. The variable domain in full, completed from reference TRBV28 and TRBJ2-5, reads DVKVTQSSRYLVKRTGEKVFLECVQDMDHENMFWYRQDPGLGLRLIYFSYDVKMKEKGDIPEGYSVSREKKERFSLILESASTNQTSMYLCASSVAGRETQYFGPGTRLLVL.

There are many counts of this clonotype. The chain joins TRBV2 to TRBJ1-5; 10 nucleotides align to TRBD1. CDR3 length: 14 amino acids. CDR1 and CDR2 (germline): SNHLY, FYNNEI. Unmatched junction bases numbered 3, after V lost 5 bases and J lost 5 bases. The CDR3 region is CASSPDRGHQPQHF. CDR3 bases: TGTGCCAGCAGTCCAGACAGGGGGCATCAGCCCCAGCATTTT.